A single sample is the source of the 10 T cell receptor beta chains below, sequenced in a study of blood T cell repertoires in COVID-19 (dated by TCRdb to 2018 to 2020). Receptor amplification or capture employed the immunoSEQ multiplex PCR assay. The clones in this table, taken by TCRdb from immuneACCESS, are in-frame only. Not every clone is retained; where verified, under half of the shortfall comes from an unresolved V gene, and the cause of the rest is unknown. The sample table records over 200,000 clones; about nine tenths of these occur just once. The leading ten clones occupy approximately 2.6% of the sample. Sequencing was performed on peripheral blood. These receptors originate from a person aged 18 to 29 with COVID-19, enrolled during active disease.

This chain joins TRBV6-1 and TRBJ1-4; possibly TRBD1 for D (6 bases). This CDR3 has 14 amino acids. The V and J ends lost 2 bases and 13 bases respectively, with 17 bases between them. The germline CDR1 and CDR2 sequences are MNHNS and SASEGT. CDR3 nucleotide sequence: TGTGCCAGCAGTGAAAGGGGGACGGACCAAAGACTGTTTTTT. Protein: CASSERGTDQRLFF.

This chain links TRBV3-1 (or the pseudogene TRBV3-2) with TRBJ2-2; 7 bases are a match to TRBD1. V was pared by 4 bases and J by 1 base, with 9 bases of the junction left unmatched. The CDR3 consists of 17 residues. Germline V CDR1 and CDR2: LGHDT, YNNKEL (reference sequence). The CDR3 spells CASSRYRGPKNTGELFF. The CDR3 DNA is TGTGCCAGCAGCCGATACAGGGGCCCTAAGAACACCGGGGAGCTGTTTTTT.

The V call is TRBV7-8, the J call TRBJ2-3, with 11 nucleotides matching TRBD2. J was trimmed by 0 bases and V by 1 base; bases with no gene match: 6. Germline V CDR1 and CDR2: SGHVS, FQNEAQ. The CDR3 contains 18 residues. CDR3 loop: CASSLGVAGGSSTDTQYF. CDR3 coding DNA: TGTGCCAGCAGCTTAGGAGTAGCGGGAGGGTCTAGCACAGATACGCAGTATTTT.

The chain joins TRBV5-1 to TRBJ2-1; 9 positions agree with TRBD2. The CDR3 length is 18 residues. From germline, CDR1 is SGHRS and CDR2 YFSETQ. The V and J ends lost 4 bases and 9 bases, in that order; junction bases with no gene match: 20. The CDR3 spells CASSPGVVAGVVVAEQFF. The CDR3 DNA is TGCGCCAGCAGCCCGGGGGTTGTAGCGGGAGTGGTGGTGGCTGAGCAGTTCTTC.

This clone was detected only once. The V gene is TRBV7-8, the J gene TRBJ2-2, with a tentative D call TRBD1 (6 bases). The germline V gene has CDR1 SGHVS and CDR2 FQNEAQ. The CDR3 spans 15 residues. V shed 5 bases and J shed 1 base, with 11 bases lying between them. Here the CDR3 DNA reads TGTGCCAGCAGCGATCCGGGACAGAACACCGGGGAGCTGTTTTTT. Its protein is CASSDPGQNTGELFF.

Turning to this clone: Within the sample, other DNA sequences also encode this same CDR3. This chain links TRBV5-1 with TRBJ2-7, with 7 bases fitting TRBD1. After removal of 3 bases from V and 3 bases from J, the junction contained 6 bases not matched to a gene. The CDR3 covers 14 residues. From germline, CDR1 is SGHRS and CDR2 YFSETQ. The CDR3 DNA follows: TGCGCCAGCAGCTCCACAGGGGCTTTCTACGAGCAGTACTTC. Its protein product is CASSSTGAFYEQYF.

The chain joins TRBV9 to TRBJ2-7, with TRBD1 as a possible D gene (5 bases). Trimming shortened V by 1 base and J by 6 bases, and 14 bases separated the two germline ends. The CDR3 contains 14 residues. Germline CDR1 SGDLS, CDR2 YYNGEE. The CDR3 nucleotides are TGTGCCAGCAGCGTAAGGGCCCAGGGTTTCGAGCAGTACTTC. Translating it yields CASSVRAQGFEQYF.

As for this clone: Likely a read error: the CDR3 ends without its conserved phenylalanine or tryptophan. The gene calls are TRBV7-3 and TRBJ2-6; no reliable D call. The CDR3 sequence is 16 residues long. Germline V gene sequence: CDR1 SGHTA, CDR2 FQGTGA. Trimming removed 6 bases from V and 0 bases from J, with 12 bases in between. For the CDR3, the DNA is TGTGCCAGCAGTGAGAGTGTTAACTCTGGGGCCAACGTCCTGACTTCC. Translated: CASSESVNSGANVLTS.

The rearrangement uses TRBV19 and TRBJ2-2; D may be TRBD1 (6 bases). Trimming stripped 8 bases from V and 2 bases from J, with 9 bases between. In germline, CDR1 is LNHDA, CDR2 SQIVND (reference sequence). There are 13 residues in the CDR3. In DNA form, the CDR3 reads TGTGCCAGTCGGACAGATAACACCGGGGAGCTGTTTTTT. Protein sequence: CASRTDNTGELFF. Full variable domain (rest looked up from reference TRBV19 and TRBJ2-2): DGGITQSPKYLFRKEGQNVTLSCEQNLNHDAMYWYRQDPGQGLRLIYYSQIVNDFQKGDIAEGYSVSREKKESFPLTVTSAQKNPTAFYLCASRTDNTGELFFGEGSRLTVL.

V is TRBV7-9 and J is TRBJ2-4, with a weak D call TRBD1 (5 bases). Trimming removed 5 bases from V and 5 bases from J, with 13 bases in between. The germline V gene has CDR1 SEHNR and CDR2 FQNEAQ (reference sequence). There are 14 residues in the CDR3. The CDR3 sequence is CASSPGIRENIQYF. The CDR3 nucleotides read TGTGCCAGCAGCCCAGGGATCCGGGAAAACATTCAGTACTTC.